The next 18 T cell receptor beta chains were all read from a single sample in a study of blood T cell repertoires in COVID-19. The table came from immunoSEQ multiplex PCR; TCRdb's copy has only in-frame clones and leaves some out. The data hold 80,000 to 95,000 clones, with around four fifths observed a single time. Sequencing was done on a sample of peripheral blood. Every receptor here comes from a woman older than 75 with active or convalescent COVID-19.

J is TRBJ1-1 and V is TRBV6-1; 9 bases are shared with TRBD1. Germline CDR1 is MNHNS and CDR2 is SASEGT. The CDR3 contains 13 residues. The J segment lost 8 bases and the V segment lost 8 bases, leaving 9 bases of the junction unmatched. For the CDR3, the DNA is TGTGCCAGCCGGGACAGGGAATTATTAGAAGCTTTCTTT. It is translated as CASRDRELLEAFF.

The chain links TRBV2 to TRBJ2-7; 7 positions match TRBD1. Trimming took 6 bases from V and 0 from J; bases not matched to a gene: 5. The germline V gene encodes CDR1 SNHLY and CDR2 FYNNEI. This CDR3 has 14 amino acids. The CDR3 sequence: CASSVQGNSYEQYF. The CDR3 nucleotides are TGTGCCAGCAGCGTACAGGGGAACTCCTACGAGCAGTACTTC.

CDR3 amino acids: CSVGQGAETQYF. CDR3 sequence (DNA): TGCAGCGTTGGGCAGGGCGCCGAGACCCAGTACTTC. The chain employs TRBV29-1 and TRBJ2-5; TRBD1 is a possible D gene (5 bases). Germline loops: CDR1 SQVTM, CDR2 ANQGSEA. V was pared by 4 bases and J by 5 bases, with 11 bases between. This CDR3 has 12 residues.

Notes on this clone: This sample includes further DNA sequences coding for the same CDR3. This CDR3 reads CASSIGQGRSTEAFF. CDR3 sequence (DNA): TGTGCCAGTAGTATAGGTCAGGGAAGGAGCACTGAAGCTTTCTTT. This chain uses TRBV19 with TRBJ1-1, with D perhaps TRBD1 (5 bases). Trimming left V 1 base short and J 4 bases short, with 13 bases between. Germline CDR1 is LNHDA and CDR2 is SQIVND (reference sequence). This CDR3 is built from 15 residues.

This clone was picked up one time. This sequence joins TRBV7-3 and TRBJ2-3, with 15 bases matching TRBD2. V dropped 5 bases and J dropped 2; count of bases not matched to a gene: 5. The length of the CDR3 is 17 residues. Germline V gene lookup returns CDR1 SGHTA and CDR2 FQGTGA. CDR3 loop: CASSPGTSGRFTDTQYF. The CDR3 nucleotides are TGTGCCAGCAGCCCGGGGACTAGCGGGAGGTTCACAGATACGCAGTATTTT.

The chain couples TRBV6-5 to TRBJ1-6; 9 nucleotides line up with TRBD1. Trimming removed 10 bases from V and 10 bases from J; junction bases left unmatched: 11. Germline V gives CDR1 MNHEY, CDR2 SVGAGI. The CDR3 consists of 14 residues. The CDR3 DNA reads as TGTGCCACCCGCCGCACAGGGGGCGTATCACCCCTCCACTTT. It encodes CATRRTGGVSPLHF.

The chain uses TRBV5-6 and TRBJ1-2; a possible D gene is TRBD1 (6 bases). Germline lookup yields CDR1 SGHDT and CDR2 YYEEEE. CDR3 length: 14 residues. V lost 1 base to trimming and J lost 3 bases, with 10 bases between them. The CDR3: CASSLPDSHYGYTF. The CDR3 DNA is TGTGCCAGCAGCTTGCCGGACAGTCACTATGGCTACACCTTC.

This clone was seen a few times. The V and J genes are TRBV6-1 and TRBJ1-2, with a tentative D call TRBD1 (5 bases). V lost 3 bases and J 8 bases, leaving 16 bases between the germline ends. The germline CDR1 and CDR2 sequences are MNHNS and SASEGT. This CDR3 is 14 amino acids long. In nucleotides, the CDR3 is TGTGCCAGCAGTGATGGGGCCGGCCTGGAGGGCTACACCTTC. Its translation: CASSDGAGLEGYTF.

This sequence joins TRBV28 and TRBJ1-6, with D perhaps matching TRBD1 (6 bases). The V gene's germline CDR1 is MDHEN and CDR2 SYDVKM. V lost 3 bases and J lost 11, with 14 bases in between. This CDR3 region has 14 residues. The CDR3 here is CASSFPLTGTPLHF. The CDR3 bases are TGTGCCAGCAGTTTTCCCCTGACAGGAACACCCCTCCACTTT. The variable domain in full, with the rest retrieved from reference TRBV28 and TRBJ1-6, is DVKVTQSSRYLVKRTGEKVFLECVQDMDHENMFWYRQDPGLGLRLIYFSYDVKMKEKGDIPEGYSVSREKKERFSLILESASTNQTSMYLCASSFPLTGTPLHFGNGTRLTVT.

V usage is TRBV18 and J usage is TRBJ1-1; 9 nucleotides align to TRBD1. V gave up 6 bases and J gave up 8 bases; unmatched junction bases: 16. The germline CDR1 and CDR2 sequences are KGHSH and LQKENI. The CDR3 consists of 16 residues. The CDR3 reads CASSQTKGQGKREAFF. The DNA for the CDR3 is TGTGCCAGCTCCCAAACCAAAGGACAGGGGAAGCGAGAAGCTTTCTTT.

This chain connects TRBV5-1 to TRBJ2-3, with D perhaps TRBD2 (5 bases). Between the trimmed V and J ends, which lost 4 bases and 2 bases, there was a span of 14 bases. CDR3 length: 15 amino acids. Germline lookup yields CDR1 SGHRS and CDR2 YFSETQ. The CDR3 region is CASSAARGLTDTQYF. The DNA for the CDR3 is TGCGCCAGCAGCGCCGCACGGGGTCTCACAGATACGCAGTATTTT.

V and J are TRBV28 and TRBJ2-7; 10 bases match TRBD2. Germline V gene sequence: CDR1 MDHEN, CDR2 SYDVKM. There are 14 residues in the CDR3. After removal of 6 bases from V and 7 bases from J, the junction contained 9 bases not matched to a gene. The CDR3 region has the DNA TGTGCCAGCAGAGAAAGCGGGAGGGCCGGGGAGCAGTACTTC. Its protein is CASRESGRAGEQYF.

The sample holds one count of this clone. The V gene is TRBV11-3, the J gene TRBJ1-1; possible D gene TRBD1, 6 bases. This CDR3 comprises 14 residues. CDR1 and CDR2 (germline): SGHNT, YENEEA. V was trimmed by 1 base and J by 4 bases, leaving 10 bases between them. CDR3 sequence (DNA): TGTGCCAGCAGCTTAGCGGACAGAGTCACTGAAGCTTTCTTT. This translates into CASSLADRVTEAFF.

The chain couples TRBV7-9 to TRBJ2-4, with D perhaps matching TRBD1 (6 bases). V lost 5 bases to trimming and J lost 10 bases, with 21 bases between them. The CDR3 spans 15 residues. Looked up from germline, CDR1 is SEHNR and CDR2 is FQNEAQ (reference sequence). CDR3 DNA sequence: TGTGCCAGCAGCAAGGTCGTACAGGGATTAATGATTCAGTACTTC. Residues: CASSKVVQGLMIQYF.

Here the CDR3 reads CASREGGQGAYEQFF. The DNA of the CDR3 is TGTGCCAGCAGAGAAGGGGGACAGGGGGCCTATGAGCAGTTCTTC. The chain joins TRBV7-2 to TRBJ2-1, with 12 bases aligning to TRBD1. Germline CDR1 is SGHTA and CDR2 is FQGNSA. The V segment lost 6 bases and the J segment 8 bases; nucleotides outside the gene matches: 8. This CDR3 has 15 residues.

The chain recombines TRBV19 with TRBJ2-5; TRBD1 is a possible D gene (5 bases). The CDR3 spans 16 residues. V lost 0 bases, J lost 2 bases, and 13 bases lay in between. Germline V gene data show CDR1 as LNHDA and CDR2 as SQIVND (reference sequence). The CDR3 here is CASSIDHGAGQETQYF. CDR3 nucleotides: TGTGCCAGTAGTATAGATCATGGGGCAGGGCAAGAGACCCAGTACTTC.

A single count supports this clone. V usage is TRBV28 and J usage is TRBJ2-7; 7 nucleotides line up with TRBD2. This CDR3 is 16 amino acids long. V lost 4 bases, J lost 1 base, and 10 bases stayed unmatched. Germline V gene sequence: CDR1 MDHEN, CDR2 SYDVKM. The CDR3 DNA is TGTGCCAGCAGTTCCTTCGCGGGAGAGGGGTCCTACGAGCAGTACTTC. Encoded protein: CASSSFAGEGSYEQYF. Filled out from reference TRBV28 and TRBJ2-7, the complete variable domain reads DVKVTQSSRYLVKRTGEKVFLECVQDMDHENMFWYRQDPGLGLRLIYFSYDVKMKEKGDIPEGYSVSREKKERFSLILESASTNQTSMYLCASSSFAGEGSYEQYFGPGTRLTVT.

The rearrangement links TRBV7-2 to TRBJ1-1; TRBD1 aligns across 7 bases. Trimming removed 6 bases from V and 1 base from J; junction bases left unmatched: 8. The CDR3 consists of 15 residues. CDR1 is SGHTA, CDR2 FQGNSA, per germline. In DNA form, the CDR3 reads TGTGCCAGCAGACTACAGGGGTCGGCGAACACTGAAGCTTTCTTT. The encoded protein is CASRLQGSANTEAFF.